This T cell receptor (beta chain) was identified in a study of regulatory T cells in long-lasting Graves disease. Regarding this clonotype: Germline and junction disagree at one end, which may indicate a read error.

HTBI primers from iRepertoire and Arm-PCR of CDR3 regions yielded the TCR beta libraries. Each CDR3 protein is one row after TCRdb ran MiXCR on the multiplex PCR reads. The table lists under 450,000 distinct CDR3 sequences, 12% of them singletons, with under 20% in the top ten. Time point given: newly diagnosed GD, antithyroid drugs for less than 3 months. With RNA extracted from PBMCs as input, the TCR library was made. This CDR3 contains 13 residues. CDR1 and CDR2 (germline): MNHNS, SASEGT. These data were likewise used in another study, on T cells in Graves' hyperthyroidism and ophthalmopathy.

The sample in question was peripheral blood mononuclear cells (PBMCs), obtained at new diagnosis, from a patient treated with antithyroid drugs. The sequence came from a woman between 18 and 29 years old with Graves disease. This chain uses TRBV6-1 with TRBJ1-1, with TRBD1 matching over 8 bases. The CDR3 nucleotides read TGTGCCGGCAGCGACAGGGGAAACACTGAAGCTTTCTTT. Amino acids: CAGSDRGNTEAFF.